This TCR beta chain was captured by sequencing in a study of blood T cell repertoires in COVID-19. Repertoires were generated with immunoSEQ multiplex PCR, while TCRdb's copy carries only in-frame clones and drops some. The sample carries 150,000 to 200,000 clones, 86% recorded once. This CDR3 has 14 amino acids. Germline V gene sequence: CDR1 SGHRS, CDR2 YFSETQ. V lost 0 bases, J lost 5 bases, and 11 bases lay in between. Points on this clone: At the DNA level, this CDR3 is encoded by other sequences in the same sample as well.

This sequence joins TRBV5-1 and TRBJ1-1; the D gene is possibly TRBD1 (6 bases). The sequence was collected from a woman between 35 and 50 years old in a cohort exposed to, infected with or recovered from COVID-19 (not recorded which). The sample consisted of PBMCs or T cells enriched from blood (not recorded which). CDR3 sequence reads: CASSLEGVVTEAFF. DNA of the CDR3: TGCGCCAGCAGCTTGGAGGGGGTGGTGACTGAAGCTTTCTTT.